This TCR beta chain stems from a study of CD8 T cells in ankylosing spondylitis. Regarding the study as a whole: Within peripheral blood, clones linked to disease were CD8+ and relatively rare. There were earlier reports of some motif variants in reactive arthritis synovial fluid and blood. Reportedly, disease-linked clones are significantly enriched in ankylosing spondylitis patients' matched synovial fluid.

Each CDR3 protein gets one entry after TCRdb re-called the 5' RACE reads with MiXCR. The table records roughly 160,000 distinct CDR3 sequences, roughly 12% of them present only once. V lost 5 bases, J lost 4 bases, and 18 bases lay in between. Germline V gene lookup returns CDR1 LNHNV and CDR2 YYDKDF (reference sequence). This CDR3 is built from 16 residues. The sample holds many counts of this clonotype. Its cognate antigen is unknown. V gene TRBV15 combines with J gene TRBJ1-5; the D gene is possibly TRBD1 (6 bases). The sample taken for sequencing was blood, either unsorted or a sorted T cell fraction (not recorded which). This TCR was recovered from a male donor with ankylosing spondylitis or in good health (not recorded which). CDR3 in amino acids: CATSPDGGRGNQPQHF. The CDR3 DNA reads TGTGCCACCAGCCCTGATGGAGGCAGGGGAAATCAGCCCCAGCATTTT.